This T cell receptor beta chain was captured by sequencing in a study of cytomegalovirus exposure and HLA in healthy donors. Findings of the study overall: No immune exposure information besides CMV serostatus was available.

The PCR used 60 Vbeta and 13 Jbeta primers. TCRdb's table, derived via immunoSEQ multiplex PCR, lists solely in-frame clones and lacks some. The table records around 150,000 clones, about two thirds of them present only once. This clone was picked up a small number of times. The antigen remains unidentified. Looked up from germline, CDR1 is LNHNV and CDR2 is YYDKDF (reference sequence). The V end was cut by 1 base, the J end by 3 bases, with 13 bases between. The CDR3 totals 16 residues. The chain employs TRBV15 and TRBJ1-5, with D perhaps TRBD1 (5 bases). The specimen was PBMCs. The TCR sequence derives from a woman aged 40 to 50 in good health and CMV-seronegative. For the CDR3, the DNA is TGTGCCACCAGCAGAGCCCGCGCCAGGGACAATCAGCCCCAGCATTTT. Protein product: CATSRARARDNQPQHF.